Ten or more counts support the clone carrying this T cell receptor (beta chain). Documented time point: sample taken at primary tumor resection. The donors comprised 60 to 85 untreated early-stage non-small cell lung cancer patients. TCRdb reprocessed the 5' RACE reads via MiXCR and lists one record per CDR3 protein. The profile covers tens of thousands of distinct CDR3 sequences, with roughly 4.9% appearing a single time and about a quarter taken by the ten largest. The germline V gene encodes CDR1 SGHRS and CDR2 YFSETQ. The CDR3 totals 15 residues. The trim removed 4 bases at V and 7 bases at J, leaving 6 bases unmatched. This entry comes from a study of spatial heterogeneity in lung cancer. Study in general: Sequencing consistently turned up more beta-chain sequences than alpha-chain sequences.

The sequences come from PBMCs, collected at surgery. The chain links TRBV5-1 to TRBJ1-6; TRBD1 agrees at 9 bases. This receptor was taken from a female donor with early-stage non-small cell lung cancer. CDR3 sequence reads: CASSTQTGGNSPLHF. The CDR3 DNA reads TGCGCCAGCAGCACCCAGACAGGGGGAAATTCACCCCTCCACTTT. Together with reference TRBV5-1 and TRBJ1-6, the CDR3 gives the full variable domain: KAGVTQTPRYLIKTRGQQVTLSCSPISGHRSVSWYQQTPGQGLQFLFEYFSETQRNKGNFPGRFSGRQFSNSRSEMNVSTLELGDSALYLCASSTQTGGNSPLHFGNGTRLTVT.